This TCR beta chain was captured in a study of PD-1 and CTLA-4 blockade in melanoma. Germline CDR1 is GTSNPN and CDR2 is SVGIG (reference sequence). The CDR3 spans 14 residues. Trimming removed 5 bases from V and 1 base from J, with 14 bases in between. Method: immunoSEQ multiplex PCR; TCRdb's copy keeps in-frame clones and lacks some. The top ten hold around 6.3% of the sample, which has roughly 30,000 clones, 88% seen once. The clonotype was recovered from a human donor with melanoma. The starting material was CD8+ T cells from peripheral blood, obtained from a patient given anti-PD-1 treatment. The rearrangement uses TRBV30 and TRBJ1-1, with a tentative D call TRBD1 (6 bases). This CDR3 reads CAWVSGVRNTEAFF. The CDR3 DNA reads as TGTGCCTGGGTTTCAGGGGTCAGGAACACTGAAGCTTTCTTT.